The sequence of this TCR beta chain was determined in a study of OX40 agonist ivuxolimab in advanced cancers. General notes on the study: Ivuxolimab was a fully human IgG2 agonistic monoclonal antibody targeting the costimulatory receptor OX40 (CD134). Patients were allowed to have had prior anti-PD-1, anti-PD-L1 or anti-CTLA-4 therapy, and around 40% of the dose-escalation patients had previously received checkpoint inhibitors. Peripheral TCRbeta sequencing aimed to test whether ivuxolimab altered TCR sequence diversity and caused clonal T-cell expansion. Partial responses occurred in three dose-escalation patients, of whom one had hepatocellular carcinoma and two had cutaneous melanoma. The paper describes the monotherapy dose-escalation part (N of about 54 patients) of the phase I trial of ivuxolimab. Among the 52 dose-escalation patients, roughly 20 had hepatocellular carcinoma, approximately 15 melanoma, 9 renal cell carcinoma and 9 head and neck cancer. In the dose-escalation cohort, around four fifths of patients were male, and the mean age was around 60 years, with a range of 23 to 79. Intravenous ivuxolimab was administered to patients every 2 weeks at six dose levels: 0.01, 0.1, 0.3, 1.5, 3 and 10 mg/kg.

Patients with autoimmune disease history or receiving systemic immunosuppression were excluded from the trial. Peripheral blood for TCR sequencing was drawn from every dose cohort at baseline, at cycle 4 day 1 and at cycle 7 day 1. Samples were obtained from an open-label, multicenter, first-in-human phase I dose-escalation trial of ivuxolimab. Adults with locally advanced or metastatic head and neck squamous cell, hepatocellular, melanoma or renal cell carcinoma were enrolled in the trial. CD4+ and CD8+ T cells were sorted separately from peripheral blood before TCR sequencing. The study at large found these results: At doses of 0.1 to 3.0 mg/kg, clonal expansion of both CD4+ and CD8+ blood T cells was observed from baseline to week 6. Which antigens the clonally expanded peripheral T cells were specific for was not determined. After ivuxolimab, expanded clones were on average more numerous among CD8+ T cells than among CD4+ T cells. Low levels of normalized T-cell clonal expansion were also shown by some nonresponding patients. In the 0.1-3.0 mg/kg groups, partial responders were among the patients with the lowest normalized peripheral clonal expansion, particularly in CD8+ T cells.

To sequence the TCRbeta CDR3 region, genomic DNA was isolated from the sorted cells. TCRbeta CDR3 regions were sequenced using the immunoSEQ Assay. In its TCRdb copy, this immuneACCESS table keeps in-frame sequences only and misses some clones. Where compared with another copy, unresolved V genes explain less than half of these, and the others have no known cause. Counted in this sample were more than 75,000 clones; less than 90% of them appeared once. Clones ranked in the top ten supply about 0.8% of the sample. On this clone: It lacks a known antigen. Within one base of it there is no much larger clone, and no base qualities were kept.

The sample here was CD4+ or CD8+ T cells sorted from blood, taken in a trial of the OX40 agonist ivuxolimab. This receptor was obtained from an adult with an advanced solid tumor such as melanoma, head and neck, liver or kidney cancer.

In nucleotide form, the sequence is TGCGCCAGCAGCTTGGGCGCGGGGGTATTAAATGGCTACACCTTC. Protein translation: CASSLGAGVLNGYTF. The chain employs TRBV5-1 and TRBJ1-2; tentative D gene TRBD1, with 5 bases matching. From cysteine to phenylalanine, the CDR3 is 15 amino acids long. Only CDR3 DNA remains: 45 bases, in frame from the first base. V drops 0 bases and J drops 6 bases, leaving 15 bases in between. The germline V gene sets CDR1 to SGHRS and CDR2 to YFSETQ.